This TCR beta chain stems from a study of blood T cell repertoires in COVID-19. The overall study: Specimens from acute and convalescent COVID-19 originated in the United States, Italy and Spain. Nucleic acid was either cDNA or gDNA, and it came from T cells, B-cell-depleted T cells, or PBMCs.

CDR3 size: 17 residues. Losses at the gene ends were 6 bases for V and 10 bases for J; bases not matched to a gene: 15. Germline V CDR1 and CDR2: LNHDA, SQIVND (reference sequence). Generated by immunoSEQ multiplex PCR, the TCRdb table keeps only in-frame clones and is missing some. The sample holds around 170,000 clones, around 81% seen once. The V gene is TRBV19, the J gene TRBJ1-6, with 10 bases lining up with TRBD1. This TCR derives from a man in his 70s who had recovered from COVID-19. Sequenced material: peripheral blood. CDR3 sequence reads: CASSSRDRGAGGSPLHF. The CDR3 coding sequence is TGTGCCAGTAGCTCCCGGGACAGGGGCGCCGGAGGGTCACCCCTCCACTTT.